This note documents a single T cell receptor beta chain sequence. Which antigen it targets is not known. No much larger clone is present one base from it, and per-base qualities are unavailable. Unmatched junction bases come to 10, with V trimmed by 7 bases and J by 2 bases. Including the terminal cysteine and phenylalanine, the CDR3 comprises 17 residues. The entry retains the CDR3 DNA only, 51 bases that are in frame from base 1. CDR1 and CDR2 are drawn from the germline V gene: SNHLY, FYNNEI. TCRbeta CDR3 regions were amplified from genomic DNA by means of the immunoSEQ Assay, a bias-controlled multiplex PCR. On the study's bioinformatics: The number of nucleated cells in each sample was estimated by amplification of reference gene primers within the assay. Sequence reads were collapsed and filtered to measure the absolute abundance of every unique TCRbeta CDR3 rearrangement. For each sample, productive Simpson clonality was calculated by taking the square root of Simpson's diversity index across productive rearrangements. TCRdb re-hosts the immuneACCESS table, in-frame sequences only. Its copies lack some clones; in the studies checked, an unresolved V gene accounts for under half of them, and the cause for the rest is not known. That table gives V, J and clone size, and the DNA gave D and trimming. Counted in this sample were around 150,000 clones; just over 85% of them appeared once. The ten largest clones take up around 8.3% of the sample.

Each collaborating institution followed its own protocols to collect whole blood in K2EDTA tubes. For TCRbeta analysis, collaborators shipped samples in one of three forms: frozen whole blood, isolated PBMCs, or DNA extracted from either of those sample types. The data belong to a study of blood T cell repertoires in COVID-19 (TCRdb year 2020). The study in broad terms: Samples from collaborators originated in the United States, Italy and Spain and spanned both the acute and convalescent phases of COVID-19. The material from the prospective study consisted of cDNA or gDNA derived from T cells, B-cell-depleted T cells, or PBMCs. Subjects who had been exposed to COVID-19, were actively infected with it, or had recovered from it provided the deeply sampled blood TCRbeta repertoires that made up the dataset. The repertoires were made available in a free public database intended to serve as a resource for research on the immune response to SARS-CoV-2. The samples were drawn from two sources: the first 160 participants of the ongoing ImmuneRACE study, and some 1,300 subjects contributed by 6 global collaborators. A de-identified subject ID, COVID-19 status, age in years and sex were almost always included in the sample metadata. HLA class I and class II types, where available, came from metadata supplied by the sample provider rather than from assay-based typing. On the study overall, not on this receptor specifically: Clinical and demographic metadata were provided uncurated, with the amount varying by source and participant.

The TCR originated in a man aged 55-75 years with acute or convalescent COVID-19. The sequenced material came from peripheral blood. The rearrangement combines TRBV2 with TRBJ2-2, and 10 bases in between align with TRBD2. The encoded CDR3 is CASKEREGRINTGELFF. The DNA is as follows: TGTGCCAGCAAGGAGCGGGAGGGCCGAATTAACACCGGGGAGCTGTTTTTT.